This T cell receptor (beta chain) derives from a study of graft-versus-host responses after intestinal transplantation. Whole-study results and caveats: Early declines in HvG clones that occurred post-transplant were associated with peak circulating GvH clone levels. The authors found GvH clones in recipient marrow, some appearing first in ileum or blood.

Note on this clone: The antigen is unknown.

Germline CDR1 is KGHSH and CDR2 is LQKENI. J lost 3 bases, V lost 5 bases, and 14 bases had no gene match. CDR3 length: 17 residues. TCRdb keeps only in-frame clones here, not all; method: immunoSEQ multiplex PCR. The table has over 65,000 clones, about nine tenths seen once. The specimen comprised unstimulated CD4+ T cells sorted from spleen or lymph node cells, sampled before intestinal transplant. The clonotype originates from a human donor who received an intestinal transplant. The gene calls are TRBV18 and TRBJ2-7; 9 bases match TRBD1. The CDR3 here is CASSSMTTGQGLYEQYF. DNA for the CDR3: TGTGCCAGCTCATCAATGACGACCGGACAGGGGCTCTACGAGCAGTACTTC.